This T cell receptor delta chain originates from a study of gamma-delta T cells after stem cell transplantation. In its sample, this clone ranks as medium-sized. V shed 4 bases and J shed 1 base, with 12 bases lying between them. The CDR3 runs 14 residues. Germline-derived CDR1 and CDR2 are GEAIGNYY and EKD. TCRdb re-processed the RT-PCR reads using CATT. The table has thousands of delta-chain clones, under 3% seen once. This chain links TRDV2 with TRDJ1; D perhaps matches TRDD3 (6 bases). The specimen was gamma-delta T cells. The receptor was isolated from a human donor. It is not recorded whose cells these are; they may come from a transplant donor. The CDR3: CACDVVGGTDKLIF. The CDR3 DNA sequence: TGTGCCTGTGATGTGGTGGGGGGCACCGATAAACTCATCTTT.